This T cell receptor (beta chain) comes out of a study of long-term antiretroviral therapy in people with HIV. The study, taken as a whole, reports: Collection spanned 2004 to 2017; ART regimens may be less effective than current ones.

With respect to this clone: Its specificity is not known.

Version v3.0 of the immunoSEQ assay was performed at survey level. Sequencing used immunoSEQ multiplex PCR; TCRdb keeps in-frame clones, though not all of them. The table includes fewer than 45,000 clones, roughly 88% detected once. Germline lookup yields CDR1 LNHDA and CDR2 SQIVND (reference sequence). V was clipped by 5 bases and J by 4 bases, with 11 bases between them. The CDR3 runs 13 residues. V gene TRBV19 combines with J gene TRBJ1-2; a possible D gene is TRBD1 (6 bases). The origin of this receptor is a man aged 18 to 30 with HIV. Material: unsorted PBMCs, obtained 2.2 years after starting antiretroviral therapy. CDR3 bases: TGTGCCAGTAGTGCTGGACAGACCTATGGCTACACCTTC. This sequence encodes CASSAGQTYGYTF.